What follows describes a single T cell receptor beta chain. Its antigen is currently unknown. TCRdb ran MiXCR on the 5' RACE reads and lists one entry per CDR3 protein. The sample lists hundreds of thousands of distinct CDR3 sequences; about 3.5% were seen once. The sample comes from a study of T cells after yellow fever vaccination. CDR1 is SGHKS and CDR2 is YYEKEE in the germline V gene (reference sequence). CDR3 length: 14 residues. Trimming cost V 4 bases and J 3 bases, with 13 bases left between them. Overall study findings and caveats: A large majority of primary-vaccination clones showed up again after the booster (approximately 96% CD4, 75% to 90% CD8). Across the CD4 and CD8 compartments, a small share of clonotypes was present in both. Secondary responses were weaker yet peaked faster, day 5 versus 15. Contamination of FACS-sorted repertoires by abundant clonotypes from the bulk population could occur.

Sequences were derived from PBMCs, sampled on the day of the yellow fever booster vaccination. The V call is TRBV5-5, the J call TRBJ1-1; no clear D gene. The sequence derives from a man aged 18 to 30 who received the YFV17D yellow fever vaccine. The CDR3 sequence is CASSVGLLYTEAFF. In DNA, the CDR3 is TGTGCCAGCAGCGTAGGGTTGTTGTACACTGAAGCTTTCTTT.